One sample yielded the 25 T cell receptor beta chains listed below, sequenced in a study of shared clonotypes between healthy human individuals. The repertoire was sequenced with immunoSEQ multiplex PCR; TCRdb's copy has only in-frame clones and lacks some. This repertoire shows 2 million to 2.5 million clones, 85% to 95% found once; its top ten account for about 0.39%. Sequenced material: naive CD4+ T cells from PBMCs. Described subset: CD45RA+ positively selected. The source of these receptors is a man aged 18-30 years in good health. Some clones in this sample may be carry-over from other donors' samples.

V and J are TRBV6-5 and TRBJ1-1; unclear D gene. V dropped 10 bases and J dropped 1 base, with 16 bases sitting between them. The CDR3 runs 14 residues. Germline V lookup: CDR1 MNHEY, CDR2 SVGAGI. In DNA form, the CDR3 reads TGTGCCACCTCAAACGAGCGGCAGAACACTGAAGCTTTCTTT. Protein: CATSNERQNTEAFF.

This chain uses TRBV7-9 with TRBJ2-2, with D tentatively TRBD2 (5 bases). Germline V gene data show CDR1 as SEHNR and CDR2 as FQNEAQ (reference sequence). The CDR3 has 14 amino acids. The V end lost 10 bases, the J end lost 1 base, and 13 bases lay between the germline ends. CDR3 in amino acids: CATIGSQNTGELFF. In nucleotides, the CDR3 is TGTGCCACTATAGGGAGCCAGAACACCGGGGAGCTGTTTTTT.

The J gene is TRBJ1-2, the V gene TRBV21-1. TRBV21-1 is a listed pseudogene. CDR3 length equals 16 residues. CDR3 sequence: CASSKEGASINYGYTF. The DNA for the CDR3 is TGTGCCAGCAGCAAAGAAGGCGCCAGCATAAACTATGGCTACACCTTC.

Written as DNA, the CDR3 is TGTGCCAGCAGCGTATCTGAGCTCCCCGGGGGCGAGCAGTACTTC. It translates to CASSVSELPGGEQYF. This chain joins TRBV9 and TRBJ2-7, with D possibly TRBD2 on 6 matching bases. From germline, CDR1 is SGDLS and CDR2 YYNGEE. V was cut by 1 base and J by 6 bases, with 17 bases left in between. The CDR3 is made up of 15 amino acids.

Concerning this clone: Other DNA sequences of this sample code for an identical CDR3. The rearrangement joins TRBV7-8 to TRBJ1-3, with D possibly matching TRBD1 (6 bases). This CDR3 comprises 15 residues. Germline assignment: CDR1 SGHVS and CDR2 FQNEAQ. V was trimmed by 1 base and J by 0 bases, leaving 7 bases between them. Here the CDR3 DNA reads TGTGCCAGCAGCTTAGACAGGGTCTCTGGAAACACCATATATTTT. Translated: CASSLDRVSGNTIYF.

This chain links TRBV28 with TRBJ2-5; 16 bases align to TRBD2. With the DNA end fitting TRBJ2-7 better, the J assignment may be wrong. CDR1 and CDR2 (germline): MDHEN, SYDVKM. The CDR3 runs to 15 residues. DNA of the CDR3: TGTGCCAGCAGTTTGGGACTAGCGGGAGGGTACGAGCAGTACTTC. This encodes CASSLGLAGGYEQYF.

This clone was recorded once. The V gene is TRBV11-3, the J gene TRBJ2-5, with 10 bases aligning to TRBD2. The ends lost 1 base at V and 4 bases at J; junction bases unmatched: 15. The CDR3 covers 19 residues. Germline V CDR1 and CDR2: SGHNT, YENEEA. CDR3 sequence: CASSLGAQSGRANGETQYF. The CDR3 DNA sequence: TGTGCCAGCAGCTTAGGGGCCCAAAGCGGGAGGGCCAATGGAGAGACCCAGTACTTC.

The CDR3 protein is CASSVTSRTQETQYF. CDR3 DNA sequence: TGTGCCAGCAGCGTAACTTCTAGGACCCAAGAGACCCAGTACTTC. The chain combines TRBV9 with TRBJ2-5, with D unclear. This CDR3 spans 15 amino acids. Between the trimmed V and J ends, which lost 1 base and 1 base, there was a span of 11 bases. Germline CDR1 and CDR2: SGDLS and YYNGEE.

The chain links TRBV5-4 to TRBJ1-1, with D tentatively TRBD1 (6 bases). The CDR3 totals 16 residues. The V end lost 5 bases, the J end lost 6 bases, and 23 bases lay between the germline ends. Germline V lookup: CDR1 SGHNT, CDR2 YYREEE (reference sequence). DNA for the CDR3: TGTGCCAGCAGTTGGGGCCAAAACAGGGCGGTCCCTGAAGCTTTCTTT. Its protein product is CASSWGQNRAVPEAFF.

The genes are TRBV7-8 and TRBJ2-3; unclear D gene. The CDR3 consists of 15 residues. V lost 1 base to trimming and J lost 0 bases, with 8 bases between them. The germline V gene encodes CDR1 SGHVS and CDR2 FQNEAQ. CDR3 protein: CASSLEVPSTDTQYF. CDR3 sequence (DNA): TGTGCCAGCAGCTTAGAGGTTCCTAGCACAGATACGCAGTATTTT.

The V and J genes are TRBV7-8 and TRBJ1-5; 8 positions match TRBD1. The CDR3 has 16 residues. Germline V gene lookup returns CDR1 SGHVS and CDR2 FQNEAQ. With V trimmed by 5 bases and J by 0 bases, 6 bases remained unmatched. DNA of the CDR3: TGTGCCAGCAGCCTAGGGACAGGCGTTAGCAATCAGCCCCAGCATTTT. It encodes CASSLGTGVSNQPQHF.

The chain recombines TRBV7-2 with TRBJ2-7, with TRBD1 matching over 7 bases. Unmatched junction bases numbered 10, after V lost 4 bases and J lost 4 bases. Per the germline V gene, CDR1 is SGHTA and CDR2 is FQGNSA. This CDR3 contains 15 residues. Written as DNA, the CDR3 is TGTGCCAGCAGCTATATGGCCAGGACAGGATACGAGCAGTACTTC. This sequence encodes CASSYMARTGYEQYF.

V and J are TRBV4-3 and TRBJ2-2; 7 nucleotides agree with TRBD2. This CDR3 contains 17 residues. Germline V CDR1 and CDR2: LGHNA, YSLEER. V lost 2 bases, J lost 5 bases, and 11 bases stayed unmatched. CDR3 sequence: CASSQRMAGAMTGELFF. CDR3 DNA: TGCGCCAGCAGCCAACGTATGGCGGGAGCAATGACCGGGGAGCTGTTTTTT.

The chain is built from TRBV4-1 and TRBJ1-6; D gene unclear. The CDR3 contains 13 residues. Deletions cut 4 bases from V and 10 bases from J, with 11 bases between. CDR1 and CDR2 (germline): MGHRA, YSYEKL. The CDR3 is CASSPLLGSPLHF. The CDR3, as DNA: TGCGCCAGCAGCCCGCTGTTGGGATCACCCCTCCACTTT.

V and J are TRBV11-2 and TRBJ2-1, with 9 nucleotides matching TRBD2. In germline, CDR1 is SGHAT, CDR2 FQNNGV. J was trimmed by 5 bases and V by 2 bases; bases with no gene match: 7. The CDR3 consists of 16 residues. The chain's CDR3 is CASSLNWLAGNNEQFF. The DNA of the CDR3 is TGTGCCAGCAGCTTAAATTGGCTAGCGGGGAACAATGAGCAGTTCTTC.

Turning to this clone: Other DNA sequences of this sample code for an identical CDR3. The gene calls are TRBV18 and TRBJ1-1; 9 nucleotides match TRBD1. The CDR3 covers 14 residues. V gave up 3 bases and J gave up 4 bases; unmatched junction bases: 3. The V gene's germline CDR1 is KGHSH and CDR2 LQKENI. The CDR3 DNA is TGTGCCAGCTCACCCACAGGGGGCGGCACTGAAGCTTTCTTT. Translating it yields CASSPTGGGTEAFF.

The V gene is TRBV7-2, the J gene TRBJ2-1, with no clear D. Germline assignment: CDR1 SGHTA and CDR2 FQGNSA. The germline V and J ends were trimmed by 6 bases and 1 base, with 10 bases remaining between them. There are 14 residues in the CDR3. CDR3 DNA: TGTGCCAGCAGGTCCCCAGGATCCTACAATGAGCAGTTCTTC. Amino acid sequence: CASRSPGSYNEQFF.

As for this clone: The sample contains more than one DNA sequence encoding this CDR3. The J gene is TRBJ2-5, the V gene TRBV7-2, with TRBD2 matching 7 bases. The V gene's germline CDR1 is SGHTA and CDR2 FQGNSA. CDR3 length: 14 residues. The V and J ends lost 1 base and 5 bases, in that order; junction bases with no gene match: 4. For the CDR3, the DNA is TGTGCCAGCAGCTTAGGCGGGAGTGGTGAGACCCAGTACTTC. It yields the protein CASSLGGSGETQYF.

V usage is TRBV7-2 and J usage is TRBJ1-1; D ambiguous. This CDR3 is 14 amino acids long. CDR1 SGHTA and CDR2 FQGNSA come from the germline V gene. V was cut by 0 bases and J by 2 bases, with 7 bases left in between. CDR3 nucleotide sequence: TGTGCCAGCAGCTTAGCGCCGGCCAACACTGAAGCTTTCTTT. This gives the protein CASSLAPANTEAFF.

The chain has TRBV6-5 and TRBJ1-1; tentative D call: TRBD1 (5 bases). The CDR3 totals 14 residues. Trimming shortened V by 7 bases and J by 5 bases, and 17 bases separated the two germline ends. Looked up from germline, CDR1 is MNHEY and CDR2 is SVGAGI. The CDR3 region is CASTNPGGRTEAFF. The CDR3 coding sequence is TGTGCCAGCACAAACCCTGGGGGGAGGACTGAAGCTTTCTTT.

The chain combines TRBV30 with TRBJ2-1, with 8 bases matching TRBD2. Germline CDR1 is GTSNPN and CDR2 is SVGIG (reference sequence). The CDR3 is made up of 14 amino acids. V was clipped by 2 bases and J by 4 bases; unmatched bases: 4. This CDR3 is CAWSLLAEYNEQFF. The CDR3 DNA reads TGTGCCTGGAGTTTACTAGCGGAGTACAATGAGCAGTTCTTC.

The J gene is TRBJ1-2, the V gene TRBV28, with 10 bases fitting TRBD1. CDR3 length equals 15 residues. J lost 1 base, V lost 5 bases, and 4 bases had no gene match. CDR1 is MDHEN and CDR2 is SYDVKM in the germline V gene. CDR3 in DNA: TGTGCCAGCAGTCGGACAGGGGGTATTAACTATGGCTACACCTTC. Its protein product is CASSRTGGINYGYTF.

The genes are TRBV28 and TRBJ1-5, with D unclear. Germline-derived CDR1 and CDR2 are MDHEN and SYDVKM. This CDR3 has 13 residues. V gave up 3 bases and J gave up 1 base, with 4 bases separating them. The CDR3 is CASSFKSNQPQHF. Written as DNA, the CDR3 is TGTGCCAGCAGTTTTAAGAGCAATCAGCCCCAGCATTTT. The full variable domain, its missing parts supplied by reference TRBV28 and TRBJ1-5, is DVKVTQSSRYLVKRTGEKVFLECVQDMDHENMFWYRQDPGLGLRLIYFSYDVKMKEKGDIPEGYSVSREKKERFSLILESASTNQTSMYLCASSFKSNQPQHFGDGTRLSIL.

Concerning this clone itself: The same CDR3 can be traced to other DNA sequences in this sample. CDR3 loop: CASSSPEGSYEQYF. The CDR3 coding sequence is TGCGCCAGCAGCTCGCCGGAGGGTTCCTACGAGCAGTACTTC. The V and J genes are TRBV5-1 and TRBJ2-7, with D perhaps TRBD2 (6 bases). This CDR3 comprises 14 residues. Trimming removed 3 bases from V and 1 base from J, with 11 bases in between. Germline V lookup: CDR1 SGHRS, CDR2 YFSETQ.

This chain links TRBV7-6 with TRBJ2-3, with TRBD1 matching 7 bases. There are 14 residues in the CDR3. Unmatched junction bases numbered 5, after V lost 5 bases and J lost 3 bases. CDR1 SGHVS and CDR2 FNYEAQ come from the germline V gene. CDR3 bases: TGTGCCAGCAGCCCGCAGGGGGAGACAGATACGCAGTATTTT. It codes for CASSPQGETDTQYF.